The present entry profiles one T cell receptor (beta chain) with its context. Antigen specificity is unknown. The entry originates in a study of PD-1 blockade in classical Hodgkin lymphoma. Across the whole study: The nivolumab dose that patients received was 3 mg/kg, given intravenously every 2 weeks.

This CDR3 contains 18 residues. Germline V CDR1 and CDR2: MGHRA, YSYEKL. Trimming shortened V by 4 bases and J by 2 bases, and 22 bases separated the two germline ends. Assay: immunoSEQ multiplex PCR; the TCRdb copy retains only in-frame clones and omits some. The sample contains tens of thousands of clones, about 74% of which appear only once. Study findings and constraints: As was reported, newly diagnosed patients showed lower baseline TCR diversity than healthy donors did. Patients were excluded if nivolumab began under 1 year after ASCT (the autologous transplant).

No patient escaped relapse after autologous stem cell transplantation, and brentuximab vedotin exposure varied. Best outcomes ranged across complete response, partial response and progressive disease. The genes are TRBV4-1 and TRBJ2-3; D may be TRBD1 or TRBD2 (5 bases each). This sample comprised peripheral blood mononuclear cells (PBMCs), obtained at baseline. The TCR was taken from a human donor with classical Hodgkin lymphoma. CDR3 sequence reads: CASSPRGDLPFFTDTQYF. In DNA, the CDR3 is TGCGCCAGCAGCCCAAGGGGAGACCTCCCGTTCTTCACAGATACGCAGTATTTT.